Described below is a single TCR beta chain sequence and its context. Trimming cost V 5 bases and J 10 bases, with 11 bases left between them. The germline V gene has CDR1 SGHTA and CDR2 FQGNSA. The CDR3 extends over 12 amino acids. This entry is derived from a study of blood T cells in healthy people across ages. Primed by a sample-barcoded 5' primer and a J-beta primer mix, a second PCR proceeded for roughly 6 to 12 cycles. TCRdb used MiXCR to reprocess the 5' RACE reads, holding one entry per CDR3 protein. The sample includes some 690,000 distinct CDR3 sequences, about 20% of them seen just once. For every donor, a draw yielded 8.5 to 10 milliliters of peripheral blood. Total RNA amounts of at least 5 micrograms were extracted per sample.

The rearrangement uses TRBV7-2 and TRBJ1-4; no clear D gene. Sequencing used blood. This receptor was taken from a man between 70 and 80 years old in good health. The CDR3 spells CASSGDGGKLFF. Here the CDR3 DNA reads TGTGCCAGCAGCGGTGACGGTGGAAAACTGTTTTTT.